This entry lists 4 T cell receptor beta chains sequenced from one sample in a study of blood T cell repertoires in COVID-19. The method was immunoSEQ multiplex PCR; TCRdb's version includes in-frame clones alone and lacks a portion of them. The repertoire holds about 200,000 clones, with just under 85% as singletons. Sequenced: peripheral blood. These receptors were taken from a man between 60 and 70 years old with COVID-19, enrolled during active disease.

The V and J genes are TRBV19 and TRBJ1-4, with D hard to call. CDR3 size: 16 residues. V was clipped by 4 bases and J by 2 bases, with 14 bases between them. Germline-derived CDR1 and CDR2 are LNHDA and SQIVND (reference sequence). CDR3 residues: CASSTRAAATNEKLFF. In DNA, the CDR3 is TGTGCCAGTAGTACGCGGGCCGCTGCTACTAATGAAAAACTGTTTTTT.

The V and J genes are TRBV30 and TRBJ1-1, with 9 bases matching TRBD1. The CDR3 has 14 amino acids. J was trimmed by 1 base and V by 3 bases; bases with no gene match: 3. The germline CDR1 and CDR2 sequences are GTSNPN and SVGIG (reference sequence). The CDR3 nucleotides are TGTGCCTGGAGGGTGACAGGGGGGAACACTGAAGCTTTCTTT. Its translation: CAWRVTGGNTEAFF.

The table lists this clone with a few counts. The CDR3 DNA follows: TGTGCCAGCAGCTTAACACTAGCGGATGAGCAGTTCTTC. Translating it yields CASSLTLADEQFF. J is TRBJ2-1 and V is TRBV7-3, with 8 positions matching TRBD2. The CDR3 sequence is 13 residues long. Germline CDR1 reads SGHTA; CDR2 reads FQGTGA. After removal of 0 bases from V and 8 bases from J, the junction contained 0 bases not matched to a gene.

The chain employs TRBV6-5 and TRBJ1-1; 8 bases agree with TRBD1. The CDR3 is 15 residues long. J was trimmed by 1 base and V by 2 bases; bases with no gene match: 3. Looked up from germline, CDR1 is MNHEY and CDR2 is SVGAGI. CDR3 protein: CASSYLGTGNTEAFF. As DNA, the CDR3 is TGTGCCAGCAGTTACCTCGGGACAGGGAACACTGAAGCTTTCTTT.